This T cell receptor beta chain is from a study of early T cells in non-severe SARS-CoV-2 infection. At the level of the study: With bulk RNA from unsorted whole blood as input, sequencing yielded unpaired chains.

The V end lost 5 bases, the J end lost 4 bases, and 18 bases lay between the germline ends. CDR3 length equals 16 residues. Germline CDR1 is SGHTA and CDR2 is FQGTGA. A remark on this clonotype: Its antigen is unknown.

Unique molecular identifiers were affixed to single, distinct cDNA molecules. TCRdb called the 5' RACE reads again in MiXCR, with one record for every CDR3 protein. There are 85,000 to 100,000 distinct CDR3 sequences in the sample; about 11% occur only once, and around 5.4% lies in the top ten. General study findings and limits: The study's VDJdb matching favored anti-spike CD8 responses and missed private and CD4 specificities.

This sequence was found in an adult who was a healthcare worker with PCR-confirmed SARS-CoV-2 infection or an uninfected control (not recorded which). The chain recombines TRBV7-3 with TRBJ2-1; a weak D match, TRBD2 (7 bases). Sequencing used whole blood. CDR3 DNA sequence: TGTGCCAGCAGCCCACATGTGGGGGGGGCATACAATGAGCAGTTCTTC. Amino acids: CASSPHVGGAYNEQFF.